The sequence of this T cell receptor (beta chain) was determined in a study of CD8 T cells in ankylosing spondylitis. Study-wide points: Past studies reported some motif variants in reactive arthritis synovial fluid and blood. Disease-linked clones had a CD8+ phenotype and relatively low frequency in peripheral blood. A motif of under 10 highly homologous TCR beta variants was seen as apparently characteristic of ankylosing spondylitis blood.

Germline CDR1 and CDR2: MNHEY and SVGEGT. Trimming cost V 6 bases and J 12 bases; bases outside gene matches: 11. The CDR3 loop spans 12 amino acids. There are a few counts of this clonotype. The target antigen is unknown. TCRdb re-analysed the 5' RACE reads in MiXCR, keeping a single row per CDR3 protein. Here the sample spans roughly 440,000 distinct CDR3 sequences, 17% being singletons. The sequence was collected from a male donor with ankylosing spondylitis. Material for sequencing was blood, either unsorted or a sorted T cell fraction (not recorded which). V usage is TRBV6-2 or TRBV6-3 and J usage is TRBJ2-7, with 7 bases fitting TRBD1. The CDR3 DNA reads TGTGCCAGCAGCCGCCCTGGACAGGCTTCGTACTTC. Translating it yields CASSRPGQASYF.